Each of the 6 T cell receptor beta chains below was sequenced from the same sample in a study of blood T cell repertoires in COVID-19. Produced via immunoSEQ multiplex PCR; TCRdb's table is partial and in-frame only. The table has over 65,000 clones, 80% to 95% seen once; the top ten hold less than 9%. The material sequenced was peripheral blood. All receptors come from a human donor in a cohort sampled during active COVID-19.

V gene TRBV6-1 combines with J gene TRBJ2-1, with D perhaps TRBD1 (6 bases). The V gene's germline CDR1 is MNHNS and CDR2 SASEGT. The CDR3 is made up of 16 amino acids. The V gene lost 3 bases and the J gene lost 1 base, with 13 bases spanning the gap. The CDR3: CASSDLQGRSYNEQFF. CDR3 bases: TGTGCCAGCAGTGACCTACAGGGTAGGTCCTACAATGAGCAGTTCTTC.

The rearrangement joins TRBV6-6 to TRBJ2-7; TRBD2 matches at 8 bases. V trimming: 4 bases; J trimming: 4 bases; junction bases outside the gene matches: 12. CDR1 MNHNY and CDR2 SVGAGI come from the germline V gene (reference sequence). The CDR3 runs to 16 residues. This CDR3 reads CASSSLEAGGGYEQYF. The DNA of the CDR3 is TGTGCCAGCAGTTCCCTGGAGGCGGGGGGTGGGTACGAGCAGTACTTC.

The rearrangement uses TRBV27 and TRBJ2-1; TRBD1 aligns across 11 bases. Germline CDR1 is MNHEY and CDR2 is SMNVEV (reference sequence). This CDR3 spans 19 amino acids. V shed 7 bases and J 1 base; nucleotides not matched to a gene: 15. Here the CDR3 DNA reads TGTGCCAGCACCATGGGGAGGGACAGGGGGATTTTGTCCTACAATGAGCAGTTCTTC. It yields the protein CASTMGRDRGILSYNEQFF.

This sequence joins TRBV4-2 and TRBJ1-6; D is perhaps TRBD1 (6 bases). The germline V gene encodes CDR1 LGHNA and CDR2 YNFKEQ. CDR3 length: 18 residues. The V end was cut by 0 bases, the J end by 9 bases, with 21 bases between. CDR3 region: CASSQDLGDGTPTSPLHF. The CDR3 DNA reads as TGTGCCAGCAGCCAAGATTTGGGTGACGGGACACCCACTTCACCCCTCCACTTT.

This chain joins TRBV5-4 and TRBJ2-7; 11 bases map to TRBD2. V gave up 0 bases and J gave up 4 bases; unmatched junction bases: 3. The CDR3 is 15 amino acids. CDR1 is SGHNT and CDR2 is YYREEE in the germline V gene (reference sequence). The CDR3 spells CASSLALAGGYEQYF. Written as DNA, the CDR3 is TGTGCCAGCAGCTTGGCTCTAGCGGGGGGTTACGAGCAGTACTTC.

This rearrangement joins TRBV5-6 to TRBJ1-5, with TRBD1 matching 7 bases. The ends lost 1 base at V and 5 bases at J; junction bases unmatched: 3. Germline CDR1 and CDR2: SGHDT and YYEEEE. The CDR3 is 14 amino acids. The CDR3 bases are TGTGCCAGCAGCTTGCCCGGGACAGATCAGCCCCAGCATTTT. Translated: CASSLPGTDQPQHF.